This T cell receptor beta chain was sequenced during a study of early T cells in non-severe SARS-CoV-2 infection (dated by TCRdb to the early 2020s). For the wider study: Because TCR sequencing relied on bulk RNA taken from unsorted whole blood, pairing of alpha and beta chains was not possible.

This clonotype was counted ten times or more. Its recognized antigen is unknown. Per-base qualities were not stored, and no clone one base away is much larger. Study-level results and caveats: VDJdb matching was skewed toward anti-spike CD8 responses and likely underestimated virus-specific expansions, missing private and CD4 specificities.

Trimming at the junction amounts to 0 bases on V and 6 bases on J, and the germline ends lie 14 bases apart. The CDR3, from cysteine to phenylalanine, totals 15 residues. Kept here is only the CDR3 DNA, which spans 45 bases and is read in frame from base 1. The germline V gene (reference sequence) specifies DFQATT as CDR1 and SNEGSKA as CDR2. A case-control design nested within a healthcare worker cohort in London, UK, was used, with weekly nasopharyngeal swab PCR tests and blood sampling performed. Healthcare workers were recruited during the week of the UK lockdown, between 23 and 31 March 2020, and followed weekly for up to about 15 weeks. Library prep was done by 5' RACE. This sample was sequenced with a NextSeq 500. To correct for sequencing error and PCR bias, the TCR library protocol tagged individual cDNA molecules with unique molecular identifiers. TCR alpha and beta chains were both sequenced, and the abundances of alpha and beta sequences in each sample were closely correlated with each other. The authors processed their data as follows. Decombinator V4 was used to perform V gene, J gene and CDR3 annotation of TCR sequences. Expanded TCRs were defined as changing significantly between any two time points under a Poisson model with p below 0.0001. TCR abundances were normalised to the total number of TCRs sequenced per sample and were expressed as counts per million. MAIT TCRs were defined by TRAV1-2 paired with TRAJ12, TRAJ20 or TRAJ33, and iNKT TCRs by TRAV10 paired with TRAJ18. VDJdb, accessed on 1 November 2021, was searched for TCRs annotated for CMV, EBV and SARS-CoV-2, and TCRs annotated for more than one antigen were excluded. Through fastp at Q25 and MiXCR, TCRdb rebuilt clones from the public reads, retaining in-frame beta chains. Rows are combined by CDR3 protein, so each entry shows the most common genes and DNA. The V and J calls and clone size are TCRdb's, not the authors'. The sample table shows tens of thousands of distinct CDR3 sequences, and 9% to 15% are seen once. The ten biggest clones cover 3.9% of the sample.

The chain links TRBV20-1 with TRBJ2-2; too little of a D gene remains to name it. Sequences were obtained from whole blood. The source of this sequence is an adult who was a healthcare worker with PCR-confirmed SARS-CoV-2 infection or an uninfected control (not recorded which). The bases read TGCAGTGCTAGAGATGCCCAAAACCAACCCGGGGAGCTGTTTTTT. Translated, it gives CSARDAQNQPGELFF.